A selection of T cell receptor beta chains follows, all from one sample in a study of somatic mutations in cytotoxic T cells in rheumatoid arthritis. Repertoires were generated with immunoSEQ multiplex PCR, while TCRdb's copy carries only in-frame clones and drops some. This table has some 21,000 clones, roughly 80% appearing once. The sample taken for sequencing was CD8+ T cells sorted from blood. The receptors derive from an adult with rheumatoid arthritis. CDR3s include the opening cysteine and the closing phenylalanine or tryptophan. A D gene is named only where the DNA matches it firmly. Rows may omit the clone size; those that give it use once, few, many or a size class.

V gene,D gene,J gene,clone size,CDR3 DNA,CDR3 protein
TRBV27,.,TRBJ2-2,once,TGTGCCAGCACCTTGGAGGGGGTGGGCACCGGGGAGCTGTTTTTT,CASTLEGVGTGELFF
TRBV7-8,.,TRBJ1-5,.,TGTGCCAGCAGCTCAGGGGATGGGATACAGCCCCAGCATTTT,CASSSGDGIQPQHF
TRBV7-9,.,TRBJ1-1,few,TGTGCCAGCAGCTTAGGGACTTTGGACCTGGAAGCTTTCTTT,CASSLGTLDLEAFF
TRBV2,TRBD1,TRBJ1-4,.,TGTGCCAGCAGTACGACAGGGGAGACTAATGAAAAACTGTTTTTT,CASSTTGETNEKLFF
TRBV10-3,TRBD1,TRBJ1-1,.,TGTGCCATCAGAGGACAGGGGAACACTGAAGCTTTCTTT,CAIRGQGNTEAFF
TRBV7-9,.,TRBJ2-2,.,TGTGCCAGCAGCCCGGGGACTGCAGAAGTCGGGGAGCTGTTTTTT,CASSPGTAEVGELFF
TRBV7-9,.,TRBJ1-2,once,TGTGCCAGCAGCTTTACTCAGGAGGGGGGCTACACCTTC,CASSFTQEGGYTF
TRBV4-1,.,TRBJ2-3,.,TGCGCCAGCAGCCAAGTATTAACAGGGACAGATACGCAGTATTTT,CASSQVLTGTDTQYF
TRBV4-3,.,TRBJ2-1,once,TGCGCCAGCAGCCAAGTCAGAATGCGGGATAACTACAATGAGCAGTTCTTC,CASSQVRMRDNYNEQFF
TRBV7-8,TRBD2,TRBJ2-1,once,TGTGCCAGCAGCTCGGGACTAGCGGGGGGTTTTCGCAATGAGCAGTTCTTC,CASSSGLAGGFRNEQFF
TRBV6-1,TRBD1,TRBJ2-1,.,TGTGCCAGCAGTGACCAGACAGGGGGCCATATGAATGAGCAGTTCTTC,CASSDQTGGHMNEQFF
TRBV10-3,.,TRBJ2-2,.,TGTGCCATACATTACGACGGCTCCACGAACACCGGGGAGCTGTTTTTT,CAIHYDGSTNTGELFF
TRBV14,.,TRBJ2-5,.,TGTGCCAGCAGCCAAGATGGGGCCGGTTATGGGGAGACCCAGTACTTC,CASSQDGAGYGETQYF
TRBV21-1,.,TRBJ1-2,.,TGTGCCAGCAGCAAAGAGGGAGGGGTGGAGCCGGAGGGGTCTGACTATGGCTACACCTTC,CASSKEGGVEPEGSDYGYTF
TRBV10-3,.,TRBJ1-2,.,TGTGCCATCAGTGATGACAGCAATAACTATGGCTACACCTTC,CAISDDSNNYGYTF
TRBV2,TRBD1,TRBJ1-1,.,TGTGCCAGCAGTGTTCGGGTAGGGGGCGCCGGAATGAACACTGAAGCTTTCTTT,CASSVRVGGAGMNTEAFF
TRBV7-2,.,TRBJ1-3,.,TGTGCCAGCAGCGCTTATCCAGGGGTAACTGGAAACACCATATATTTT,CASSAYPGVTGNTIYF
TRBV4-1,TRBD1,TRBJ2-7,.,TGCGCCAGCAGCCTAGGTGGGACAGGGGTCTACGAGCAGTACTTC,CASSLGGTGVYEQYF
TRBV5-4,TRBD1,TRBJ1-1,few,TGTGCCAGCAGCCGGACAGGGATAAACACTGAAGCTTTCTTT,CASSRTGINTEAFF
TRBV27,TRBD2,TRBJ2-5,few,TGTGCCAGCAGTCACCGGACTAGCGGGGGGGTCGGCCAAGAGACCCAGTACTTC,CASSHRTSGGVGQETQYF
TRBV19,.,TRBJ2-1,.,TGTGCCAGTAGTAAGTACAATGAGCAGTTCTTC,CASSKYNEQFF
TRBV9,.,TRBJ2-3,.,TGTGCCAGCACCAAAACTAGCACAGATACGCAGTATTTT,CASTKTSTDTQYF
TRBV29-1,.,TRBJ1-2,.,TGCAGCGTTGAAGTAAAAGTGTTTGGCTACACCTTC,CSVEVKVFGYTF
TRBV4-3,.,TRBJ1-2,.,TGCGCCAGCAGCCAGGACAGTCACTCTCGCTCAAACTATGGCTACACCTTC,CASSQDSHSRSNYGYTF
TRBV6-5,.,TRBJ1-1,.,TGTGCCAGCAAACAACAGGAACTCAGTCCCGAAGCTTTCTTT,CASKQQELSPEAFF
TRBV7-6,TRBD2,TRBJ2-1,.,TGTGCCAGCAGCTTAGTAGGGACTAGCGGGGGTGAGCAGTTCTTC,CASSLVGTSGGEQFF
TRBV4-1,TRBD1,TRBJ2-2,few,TGCGCCACCGGGACAGCCCACACCGGGGAGCTGTTTTTT,CATGTAHTGELFF
TRBV6-5,TRBD1,TRBJ1-2,.,TGTGCCAGCAGTCCCGGGACAGGGGGTTTTTTTGGCTACACCTTC,CASSPGTGGFFGYTF
TRBV15,.,TRBJ2-7,.,TGTGCCACCAGCAGGTTAGGGGAATCCTACGAGCAGTACTTC,CATSRLGESYEQYF
TRBV6-5,.,TRBJ1-1,once,TGTGCCAGCAGCCCCGGTCGGGGCACTGAAGCTTTCTTT,CASSPGRGTEAFF
TRBV11-2,TRBD1,TRBJ1-2,.,TGTGCCAGCAGCTTAGCCCCGGGACAGATCCCCCTCTATGGCTACACCTTC,CASSLAPGQIPLYGYTF
TRBV7-9,TRBD2,TRBJ2-3,.,TGTGCCACCCCGAAGCTAGCGGGGAGCACAGATACGCAGTATTTT,CATPKLAGSTDTQYF
TRBV27,.,TRBJ1-5,.,TGTGCCAGCAGTTTCGGCGGACCGTCTAGCAATCAGCCCCAGCATTTT,CASSFGGPSSNQPQHF
TRBV5-6,.,TRBJ1-5,.,TGTGCCAGCAGCCCGGGGCCCGGGCCCCAGCATTTT,CASSPGPGPQHF
TRBV2,.,TRBJ1-2,.,TGTGCCAGCGGTCTTCTCTATGGCTACACCTTC,CASGLLYGYTF
TRBV7-2,TRBD1,TRBJ1-6,once,TGTGCCAGCAGCGACCGGGACAGGGGTAATTCACCCCTCCACTTT,CASSDRDRGNSPLHF
TRBV5-5,TRBD1,TRBJ2-7,.,TGTGCCAGCAGAGGACAGGGTTCTTACGAGCAGTACTTC,CASRGQGSYEQYF
TRBV10-1,.,TRBJ2-4,.,TGCGCCAGCAGCGGTTGGGCCCGGGGTAGGTACTTC,CASSGWARGRYF
TRBV5-1,TRBD1,TRBJ2-4,.,TGCGCCAGCAGCTTTGGACAGGCGGCCAAAAACATTCAGTACTTC,CASSFGQAAKNIQYF
TRBV5-6,.,TRBJ2-2,.,TGTGCCAGCAGCTTTGGAGCCCCCGATCTCACCGGGGAGCTGTTTTTT,CASSFGAPDLTGELFF
TRBV7-9,.,TRBJ1-5,.,TGTGCCAGCAGCTCCGGGACGGGAAGCAATCAGCCCCAGCATTTT,CASSSGTGSNQPQHF
TRBV28,TRBD2,TRBJ2-1,once,TGTGCCAGCAGTTTTAAGCGGGGGGGGATCTACAATGAGCAGTTCTTC,CASSFKRGGIYNEQFF
TRBV29-1,TRBD2,TRBJ2-1,.,TGCAGCGCCAAGGGAACTAGCGGGGGGCGATACAATGAGCAGTTCTTC,CSAKGTSGGRYNEQFF
TRBV19,.,TRBJ1-6,.,TGTGCCAGTAAGTGGCGAGCCATCGAGGAGAATAATTCACCCCTCCACTTT,CASKWRAIEENNSPLHF
TRBV5-6,TRBD1,TRBJ2-7,.,TGTGCCAGCAGGGTAGGGGGCTCTGACGAGCAGTACTTC,CASRVGGSDEQYF
TRBV2,TRBD1,TRBJ1-5,.,TGTGCCAGCAGCGACAGGGTTCTAGGTATCTATAGCAATCAGCCCCAGCATTTT,CASSDRVLGIYSNQPQHF
TRBV12-5,.,TRBJ2-1,medium-sized,TGTGCTAGTGGTGTAAATACAGGCGCCTCCTACAATGAGCAGTTCTTC,CASGVNTGASYNEQFF
TRBV4-1,.,TRBJ2-5,.,TGCGCCAGCAGACCCGGGACACTGCCCTTACAAGAGACCCAGTACTTC,CASRPGTLPLQETQYF
TRBV5-6,.,TRBJ1-5,.,TGTGCCAGCAGCCCCTGGGGAGGCAATCAGCCCCAGCATTTT,CASSPWGGNQPQHF
TRBV6-1,.,TRBJ1-1,.,TGTGCCAGCAGTTCTTCAAGGGGATCTGTCCGCGAAGCTTTCTTT,CASSSSRGSVREAFF
TRBV10-3,TRBD1,TRBJ1-1,.,TGTGCCATCAGTGGGACAGGGTCAATGAACACTGAAGCTTTCTTT,CAISGTGSMNTEAFF
TRBV6-4,TRBD1,TRBJ2-2,.,TGTGCCAGCAGTGAGACAGGGAGTGACACCGGGGAGCTGTTTTTT,CASSETGSDTGELFF
TRBV5-6,.,TRBJ1-2,.,TGTGCCAGCAGCTTGGGGGGGGCTAACTATGGCTACACCTTC,CASSLGGANYGYTF
TRBV5-1,.,TRBJ1-2,.,TGCGCCAGCAGCTTGGCAGAGAGCTATGGCTACACCTTC,CASSLAESYGYTF